This T cell receptor beta chain was recovered during a study of vaccination effects on CD4 cells after COVID-19 (dated by TCRdb to between 2021 and 2024). With regard to the full study: Across the study, the median time from the second dose to post-vaccine sampling was 72 days (range 14 to 241). The study compared SARS-CoV-2 spike-specific CD4+ TCR repertoires before and after mRNA vaccination in COVID-19 convalescent patients and infection-naive vaccine recipients. Altogether, over 9 COVID-19 convalescent patients and a handful of SARS-CoV-2-naive healthy vaccine recipients made up the full study. Cultures from other donors in the study were sequenced using the Oncomine TCR Beta short-read assay on an Illumina iSeq 100. On the study overall, not on this receptor specifically: Among healthy vaccine recipients, nearly all vaccine-induced clones were SARS-CoV-2 mono-reactive, and only 1 of 255 was cross-reactive with common cold coronaviruses. Marked clonal contraction was observed in both infection-induced and vaccine-induced clones at late post-vaccination timepoints, consistent with waning T cell responses. The study was limited by a small number of convalescent patients and lacked early post-infection timepoints.

To identify antigen-specific CD4+ T cell clonotypes by their expansion, the ViraFEST assay first stimulated PBMC with viral peptide pools and then applied TCR sequencing. After less than 13 days of culture, CD4+ T cells were isolated with the EasySep CD4+ T cell isolation kit. Two doses of either the BNT162b2 or the mRNA-1273 mRNA SARS-CoV-2 vaccine were administered to participants. Negative nucleocapsid antibody results before and after vaccination confirmed that the healthy vaccine recipients had no prior SARS-CoV-2 infection. Approximately 2 million PBMC per well were cultured in IMDM with about 5% human AB serum, roughly 10 IU/ml IL-2 and gentamicin, plus 10 ug/ml peptides. On days 3 and 7, half of the culture medium was replaced with fresh IL-2-containing medium. Unless otherwise noted, each peptide stimulation condition was cultured in triplicate wells. PBMC were separated from whole blood using Ficoll-Paque Plus gradient centrifugation and were then either cryopreserved at -140C or used fresh. The spike proteins of SARS-CoV-2 and of the common cold coronaviruses HCoV-NL63, HCoV-OC43 and HCoV-229E were spanned by overlapping peptide pools. Genomic DNA was extracted from cultured CD4+ T cells with the QIAamp micro DNA kit.

Trimming costs V 4 bases and J 3 bases, and their ends lie 12 bases apart. From the cysteine up to the phenylalanine, the CDR3 has a length of 14 residues. The entry retains the CDR3 DNA only, 42 bases that are in frame from base 1. Reading the germline V gene gives CDR1 SNHLY and CDR2 FYNNEI. The library was prepared using the immunoSEQ multiplex PCR assay. DNA from the cultured, isolated CD4+ T cells was subjected to TCR beta CDR3 sequencing. Per the authors' processing: Non-productive TCR sequences were removed, reads were trimmed to the CDR3 region, and CDR3s of at least 7 amino acids were retained. Antigen-specific clonotypes were identified using the MANAFEST web app by comparison of expansion in peptide wells against reference cultures. To be called positive, a clone needed expansion at FDR<0.05 compared with the reference and with all other wells, an odds ratio greater than 5, and a frequency greater than 0.1% in two replicate wells. Clonotypes significantly expanded in SARS-CoV-2 spike wells and in at least one common cold coronavirus spike condition were defined as cross-reactive. CDR3 similarity was assessed by Levenshtein distance using the stringdist R package, and unrooted trees were constructed with ape in R 3.6.1. This is the immuneACCESS table as TCRdb keeps it, with only in-frame sequences that have V and J called. A part of the clones is gone; compared with another copy, unresolved V genes explain less than half, and the rest is unexplained. V, J and clone size are taken as reported in that table, and D and trimming were inferred from the DNA itself. The sample records tens of thousands of clones, roughly 80% of which are singletons. Approximately 6.1% of the sample is taken by the ten largest.

Comments on this clone: It lacks a known antigen. It has no much larger one-base neighbor in the sample; base qualities were not kept.

This material consisted of CD4+ T cells from PBMCs cultured with SARS-CoV-2 spike peptides, taken after COVID-19 vaccination. In the paper's terms, the cell subset or site label means: SARS-CoV-2 spike overlapping peptide pool stimulation. The receptor was isolated from a human donor who received a COVID-19 vaccine. Some clones in this sample may be carry-over from other donors' samples. The rearranged segments are TRBV2 and TRBJ1-1, and possibly TRBD1, on 6 matching bases. The CDR3 corresponds to CASSGAGAHTEAFF. The nucleotide sequence is given as TGTGCCAGCAGTGGGGCGGGGGCGCACACTGAAGCTTTCTTT.